The 28 T cell receptor beta chains given below trace back to one sample, sequenced in a study of T cell changes during pregnancy in multiple sclerosis. The protocol was immunoSEQ multiplex PCR, while the TCRdb copy is restricted to in-frame clones and leaves out a portion. The sample holds over 75,000 clones, approximately 92% seen once. The sample consisted of peripheral blood, taken in the first trimester of pregnancy. The receptors come from a female donor with multiple sclerosis, enrolled in a pregnancy study.

This clone appeared a single time. Here the CDR3 DNA reads TGTGCCAGCAGTGATCCCCGCTCTGGAAACACCATATATTTT. Its translation: CASSDPRSGNTIYF. The J gene is TRBJ1-3, the V gene TRBV25-1; D gene uncertain. CDR1 and CDR2 from the germline V gene are MGHDK and SYGVNS. This CDR3 is 14 amino acids long. Trimming cost V 3 bases and J 0 bases, with 6 bases left between them.

V usage is TRBV10-3 and J usage is TRBJ2-7, with D hard to call. The CDR3 has 13 amino acids. The ends were cut back, 8 bases at V and 0 bases at J, with 11 bases in the middle. Germline CDR1 is ENHRY and CDR2 is SYGVKD. The CDR3 bases are TGTGCCATCGAAGCCTCCGGCTCCTACGAGCAGTACTTC. Residues: CAIEASGSYEQYF.

This chain joins TRBV13 and TRBJ2-5, with TRBD2 identical over 11 bases. Trimming cost V 5 bases and J 5 bases; bases outside gene matches: 13. The CDR3 has 17 residues. CDR1 is PRHDT, CDR2 FYEKMQ, per germline (reference sequence). CDR3 loop: CASSPSVAGGPQETQYF. In nucleotides, the CDR3 is TGTGCCAGCAGCCCCAGTGTAGCGGGAGGGCCACAGGAGACCCAGTACTTC.

The rearrangement joins TRBV5-1 to TRBJ2-7; D may be TRBD2 (5 bases). Looked up from germline, CDR1 is SGHRS and CDR2 is YFSETQ. The CDR3 is 16 residues long. Trimming cost V 4 bases and J 0 bases, with 17 bases left between them. Written as DNA, the CDR3 is TGCGCCAGCAGCCAGGAGGTATCCGGGCACTCCTACGAGCAGTACTTC. It yields the protein CASSQEVSGHSYEQYF. Variable domain in full (rest from reference TRBV5-1 and TRBJ2-7): KAGVTQTPRYLIKTRGQQVTLSCSPISGHRSVSWYQQTPGQGLQFLFEYFSETQRNKGNFPGRFSGRQFSNSRSEMNVSTLELGDSALYLCASSQEVSGHSYEQYFGPGTRLTVT.

Turning to this clone: One junction end disagrees with the germline gene, perhaps due to a read error. V gene TRBV4-3 combines with J gene TRBJ2-1; 8 positions agree with TRBD2. This CDR3 has 13 residues. Germline V CDR1 and CDR2: LGHNA, YSLEER. The CDR3 coding sequence is TGCGCCAGCAGCCAAGAGGCCGGGAGGGCGGAAGTCTTC. It specifies CASSQEAGRAEVF.

The chain recombines TRBV7-9 with TRBJ1-5; 7 bases are a match to TRBD1. The CDR3 is 14 amino acids. From germline, CDR1 is SEHNR and CDR2 FQNEAQ (reference sequence). V shed 5 bases and J 4 bases; nucleotides not matched to a gene: 5. The CDR3 DNA reads TGTGCCAGCAGCGCAGGGGGAATAAATCAGCCCCAGCATTTT. This codes for CASSAGGINQPQHF.

The chain uses TRBV11-2 and TRBJ2-2, with 8 nucleotides matching TRBD1. The CDR3 runs 16 residues. The J segment lost 5 bases and the V segment lost 2 bases, leaving 7 bases of the junction unmatched. Germline V gene data show CDR1 as SGHAT and CDR2 as FQNNGV. CDR3 loop: CASSLRGQGRTGELFF. The CDR3 DNA is TGTGCCAGCAGCTTACGCGGACAGGGTCGGACCGGGGAGCTGTTTTTT. Based on the CDR3 plus reference TRBV11-2 and TRBJ2-2, the full variable domain is EAGVAQSPRYKIIEKRQSVAFWCNPISGHATLYWYQQILGQGPKLLIQFQNNGVVDDSQLPKDRFSAERLKGVDSTLKIQPAKLEDSAVYLCASSLRGQGRTGELFFGEGSRLTVL.

The V call is TRBV11-2, the J call TRBJ2-3, with TRBD2 identical over 8 bases. This CDR3 contains 15 residues. Trimming removed 5 bases from V and 5 bases from J; junction bases left unmatched: 9. Germline V gene sequence: CDR1 SGHAT, CDR2 FQNNGV. CDR3 sequence: CASSREGGGRDTQYF. The CDR3 region has the DNA TGTGCCAGCAGCCGGGAGGGCGGCGGGAGAGATACGCAGTATTTT.

This clone was recorded a few times. The chain joins TRBV7-2 to TRBJ2-2, with 7 bases identical to TRBD2. The CDR3 extends over 16 amino acids. V dropped 1 base and J dropped 0; count of bases not matched to a gene: 2. CDR1 SGHTA and CDR2 FQGNSA come from the germline V gene. This CDR3 is CASSLEAGANTGELFF. The CDR3 DNA reads TGTGCCAGCAGCTTAGAGGCGGGAGCGAACACCGGGGAGCTGTTTTTT.

This clone was detected only a few times. J is TRBJ1-1 and V is TRBV30, with D unclear. CDR1 is GTSNPN and CDR2 is SVGIG in the germline V gene (reference sequence). The CDR3 runs to 14 residues. With 0 bases removed from V and 5 bases from J, the gap between germline ends came to 13 bases. CDR3 sequence: CAWSVTAGGTEAFF. The CDR3 DNA reads TGTGCCTGGAGTGTTACGGCGGGAGGGACTGAAGCTTTCTTT.

The J gene is TRBJ2-1, the V gene TRBV4-3; 9 positions match TRBD2. Germline CDR1 is LGHNA and CDR2 is YSLEER. The length of the CDR3 is 16 residues. Unmatched junction bases numbered 5, after V lost 1 base and J lost 4 bases. CDR3 sequence (DNA): TGCGCCAGCAGCCAAGCCGAAGCGGGAGGATACAATGAGCAGTTCTTC. Translating gives CASSQAEAGGYNEQFF.

The J gene is TRBJ2-1, the V gene TRBV4-1; TRBD2 is a possible D gene (7 bases). In germline, CDR1 is MGHRA, CDR2 YSYEKL. V lost 3 bases and J 8 bases, leaving 14 bases between the germline ends. The CDR3 runs to 14 residues. The CDR3 bases are TGCGCCAGCAGCCAGAGGGGGGGGCGGGATGAGCAGTTCTTC. As protein: CASSQRGGRDEQFF.

This clone was seen only once. The V call is TRBV10-2, the J call TRBJ2-7, with D maybe TRBD1 (5 bases). Germline CDR1 WSHSY, CDR2 SAAADI. This CDR3 comprises 12 residues. The V and J ends lost 3 bases and 5 bases respectively, with 8 bases between them. CDR3 sequence reads: CASSDGAHEQYF. Written as DNA, the CDR3 is TGCGCCAGCAGTGATGGGGCCCACGAGCAGTACTTC.

The chain combines TRBV4-1 with TRBJ1-4, with 12 bases lining up with TRBD1. From germline, CDR1 is MGHRA and CDR2 YSYEKL. J was trimmed by 4 bases and V by 4 bases; bases with no gene match: 7. The CDR3 consists of 17 residues. CDR3 coding DNA: TGCGCCAGCAGCCGGGGGGGACAGGGGGCCCTTAATGAAAAACTGTTTTTT. Translating it yields CASSRGGQGALNEKLFF.

The V gene is TRBV7-9, the J gene TRBJ2-1; weak D call: TRBD1 (6 bases). CDR1 and CDR2 (germline): SEHNR, FQNEAQ (reference sequence). The CDR3 contains 16 residues. The V end lost 3 bases, the J end lost 6 bases, and 18 bases lay between the germline ends. The CDR3 sequence: CASSFVLGTRRNEQFF. In DNA form, the CDR3 reads TGTGCCAGCAGCTTTGTGCTGGGGACAAGACGCAATGAGCAGTTCTTC.

V is TRBV21-1 and J is TRBJ1-2. TRBV21-1 is deemed a pseudogene. The CDR3 spans 14 residues. Here the CDR3 reads CAIRGGATNYGYTF. CDR3 DNA: TGTGCCATCCGGGGGGGAGCTACTAACTATGGCTACACCTTC.

The chain recombines TRBV28 with TRBJ1-1; D is possibly TRBD1 (6 bases). The V end was cut by 8 bases, the J end by 7 bases, with 17 bases between. The CDR3 has 13 residues. Germline values: CDR1 MDHEN, CDR2 SYDVKM. The CDR3 DNA is TGTGCCAGCGGATCAGAAGGGGGATATGAAGCTTTCTTT. Protein: CASGSEGGYEAFF. The full variable domain, with the rest looked up from reference TRBV28 and TRBJ1-1, is DVKVTQSSRYLVKRTGEKVFLECVQDMDHENMFWYRQDPGLGLRLIYFSYDVKMKEKGDIPEGYSVSREKKERFSLILESASTNQTSMYLCASGSEGGYEAFFGQGTRLTVV.

The V call is TRBV28, the J call TRBJ1-2, with D possibly matching TRBD1 (6 bases). CDR3 length equals 12 residues. The V and J ends lost 4 bases and 8 bases respectively, with 11 bases between them. From germline, CDR1 is MDHEN and CDR2 SYDVKM. CDR3: CASSSGTRGYTF. DNA of the CDR3: TGTGCCAGCAGTTCAGGGACACGGGGCTACACCTTC.

This clone was counted a single time. The chain recombines TRBV2 with TRBJ2-2, with 7 bases matching TRBD1. Germline loops: CDR1 SNHLY, CDR2 FYNNEI. After removal of 7 bases from V and 5 bases from J, the junction contained 10 bases not matched to a gene. The CDR3 covers 15 residues. CDR3 region: CASTQVAQGTGELFF. The CDR3 bases are TGTGCCAGCACGCAAGTGGCACAGGGGACCGGGGAGCTGTTTTTT.

The J gene is TRBJ1-1, the V gene TRBV25-1, with D unclear. There are 14 residues in the CDR3. Germline assignment: CDR1 MGHDK and CDR2 SYGVNS. Trimming shortened V by 10 bases and J by 0 bases, and 15 bases separated the two germline ends. CDR3 amino acids: CATPGGSMNTEAFF. In nucleotides, the CDR3 is TGTGCCACCCCGGGAGGAAGTATGAACACTGAAGCTTTCTTT.

The chain recombines TRBV6-5 with TRBJ1-3, with 8 bases aligning to TRBD1. CDR3 size: 15 residues. The V segment lost 5 bases and the J segment 0 bases; nucleotides outside the gene matches: 3. Germline V CDR1 and CDR2: MNHEY, SVGAGI. DNA for the CDR3: TGTGCCAGCAGTCCGGACAGGGCCTCTGGAAACACCATATATTTT. Translation gives CASSPDRASGNTIYF.

This rearrangement joins TRBV18 to TRBJ2-7; 9 bases agree with TRBD1. Germline assignment: CDR1 KGHSH and CDR2 LQKENI. Unmatched junction bases numbered 13, after V lost 3 bases and J lost 7 bases. The CDR3 loop spans 16 amino acids. The CDR3 here is CASSPDPGTGIGEQYF. As DNA, the CDR3 is TGTGCCAGCTCACCGGATCCCGGGACAGGGATAGGAGAGCAGTACTTC. Together with reference TRBV18 and TRBJ2-7, the CDR3 gives the full variable domain: NAGVMQNPRHLVRRRGQEARLRCSPMKGHSHVYWYRQLPEEGLKFMVYLQKENIIDESGMPKERFSAEFPKEGPSILRIQQVVRGDSAAYFCASSPDPGTGIGEQYFGPGTRLTVT.

The rearrangement uses TRBV6-5 and TRBJ2-7; 7 bases are a match to TRBD1. V shed 6 bases and J 7 bases; nucleotides not matched to a gene: 15. The CDR3 has 15 residues. Germline V gene lookup returns CDR1 MNHEY and CDR2 SVGAGI. CDR3 in DNA: TGTGCCAGCAGCCACTTTCGGGACAGCACGAAAGAGCAGTACTTC. Translated, it gives CASSHFRDSTKEQYF.

This chain uses TRBV6-6 with TRBJ1-2; no firm D call. With 0 bases removed from V and 4 bases from J, the gap between germline ends came to 12 bases. This CDR3 comprises 15 residues. Per germline, CDR1 MNHNY and CDR2 SVGAGI (reference sequence). The DNA for the CDR3 is TGTGCCAGCAGTTACTCGCGGTCACGGGGCTATGGCTACACCTTC. It specifies CASSYSRSRGYGYTF.

The chain combines TRBV19 with TRBJ1-5, with TRBD1 identical over 8 bases. From germline, CDR1 is LNHDA and CDR2 SQIVND (reference sequence). CDR3 length equals 15 residues. With 5 bases clipped from V and 3 bases from J, the junction kept 6 bases outside the gene matches. CDR3 loop: CASSPRTGFNQPQHF. CDR3 DNA sequence: TGTGCCAGTAGTCCGCGGACAGGGTTCAATCAGCCCCAGCATTTT. Combining the CDR3 with reference TRBV19 and TRBJ1-5 gives the whole variable domain DGGITQSPKYLFRKEGQNVTLSCEQNLNHDAMYWYRQDPGQGLRLIYYSQIVNDFQKGDIAEGYSVSREKKESFPLTVTSAQKNPTAFYLCASSPRTGFNQPQHFGDGTRLSIL.

The genes are TRBV7-6 and TRBJ1-1; possible D gene TRBD1, 5 bases. The CDR3 covers 14 residues. Germline CDR1 is SGHVS and CDR2 is FNYEAQ. V was trimmed by 5 bases and J by 4 bases, leaving 14 bases between them. CDR3 sequence (DNA): TGTGCCAGCAGCCCATTCGAGCAGGGCACTGAAGCTTTCTTT. This codes for CASSPFEQGTEAFF.

The chain joins TRBV5-4 to TRBJ2-1; TRBD2 matches 9 bases. The CDR3 spans 16 residues. Germline assignment: CDR1 SGHNT and CDR2 YYREEE (reference sequence). The ends lost 5 bases at V and 8 bases at J; junction bases unmatched: 14. The CDR3: CASSPGQVAGVYEQFF. The CDR3 coding sequence is TGTGCCAGCAGTCCCGGTCAGGTAGCGGGAGTTTATGAGCAGTTCTTC.

In nucleotides, the CDR3 is TGCGCCAGCAGCCAACTACAGGGGCCTGGGGCCAACGTCCTGACTTTC. This gives the protein CASSQLQGPGANVLTF. J is TRBJ2-6 and V is TRBV4-3, with 7 nucleotides matching TRBD1. The V segment lost 2 bases and the J segment 2 bases; nucleotides outside the gene matches: 3. Germline CDR1 and CDR2: LGHNA and YSLEER. The CDR3 runs to 16 residues.